Given below is one T cell receptor (beta chain) in context. No antigen is known for it. The data derive from a study of T cell responses to AZD1222 COVID-19 vaccine. The study's findings and limits: Clonal diversity was possibly underestimated; the donors were predominantly white British and more often female.

Trimming took 4 bases from V and 3 from J; bases not matched to a gene: 3. The germline V gene encodes CDR1 SNHLY and CDR2 FYNNEI. CDR3 length: 14 amino acids. Assay used: immunoSEQ multiplex PCR; TCRdb lists only in-frame clones, some missing. The sample includes 75,000 to 90,000 clones, more than 75% of them seen just once. The sample consisted of peripheral blood, taken on day 0 of AZD1222 vaccination. The sequence was collected from an adult in good health. The chain recombines TRBV2 with TRBJ2-7, with TRBD1 matching over 10 bases. The CDR3 DNA reads as TGTGCCAGCAGTGGGGGGACAGGGGTCTACGAGCAGTACTTC. Encoded protein: CASSGGTGVYEQYF. Full variable domain (outside the CDR3, taken from reference TRBV2 and TRBJ2-7): EPEVTQTPSHQVTQMGQEVILRCVPISNHLYFYWYRQILGQKVEFLVSFYNNEISEKSEIFDDQFSVERPDGSNFTLKIRSTKLEDSAMYFCASSGGTGVYEQYFGPGTRLTVT.